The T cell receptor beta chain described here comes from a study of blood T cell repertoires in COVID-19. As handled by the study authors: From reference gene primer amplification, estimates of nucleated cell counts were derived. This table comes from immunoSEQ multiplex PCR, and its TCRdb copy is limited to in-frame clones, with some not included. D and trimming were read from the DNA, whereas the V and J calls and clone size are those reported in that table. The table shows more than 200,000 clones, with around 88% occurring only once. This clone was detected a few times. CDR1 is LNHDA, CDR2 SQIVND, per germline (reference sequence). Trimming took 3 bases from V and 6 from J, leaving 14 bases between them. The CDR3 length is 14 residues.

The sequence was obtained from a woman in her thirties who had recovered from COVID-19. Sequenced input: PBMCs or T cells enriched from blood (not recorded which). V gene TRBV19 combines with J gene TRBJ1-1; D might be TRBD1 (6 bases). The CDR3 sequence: CASSMGGLRPEAFF. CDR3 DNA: TGTGCCAGTAGTATGGGGGGGCTAAGGCCTGAAGCTTTCTTT.